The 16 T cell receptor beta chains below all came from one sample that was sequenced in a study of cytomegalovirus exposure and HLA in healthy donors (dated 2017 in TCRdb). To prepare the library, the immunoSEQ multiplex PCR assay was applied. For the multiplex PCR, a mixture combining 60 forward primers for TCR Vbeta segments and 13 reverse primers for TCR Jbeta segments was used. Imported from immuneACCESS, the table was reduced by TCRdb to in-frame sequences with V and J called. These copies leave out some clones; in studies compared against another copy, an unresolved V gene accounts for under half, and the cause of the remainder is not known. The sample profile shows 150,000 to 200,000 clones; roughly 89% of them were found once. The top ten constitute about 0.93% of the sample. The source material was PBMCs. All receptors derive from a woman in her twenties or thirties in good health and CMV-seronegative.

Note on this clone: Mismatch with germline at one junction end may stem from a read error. As DNA, the CDR3 is TGTGCCAGCAGCCCGACCTTAAGACAGGGGGCGGTTTGGGCCTTC. Amino acid sequence: CASSPTLRQGAVWAF. This chain uses TRBV27 with TRBJ1-2, with 10 bases aligning to TRBD1. Germline assignment: CDR1 MNHEY and CDR2 SMNVEV (reference sequence). This CDR3 comprises 15 residues.

CDR3 nucleotide sequence: TGTGCCAGCAGACCTCTTTGGGGGGGTAACTATGGCTACACCTTC. Translating it yields CASRPLWGGNYGYTF. The gene calls are TRBV28 and TRBJ1-2, with D possibly matching TRBD1 (5 bases). V was clipped by 6 bases and J by 1 base, with 15 bases between them. Germline V gene sequence: CDR1 MDHEN, CDR2 SYDVKM. The CDR3 runs 15 residues.

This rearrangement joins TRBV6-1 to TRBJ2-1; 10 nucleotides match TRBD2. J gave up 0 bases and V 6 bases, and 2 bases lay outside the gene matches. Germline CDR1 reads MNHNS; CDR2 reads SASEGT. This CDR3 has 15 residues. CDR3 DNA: TGTGCCAGCAGAGCTAGCGGGAGCTCCTACAATGAGCAGTTCTTC. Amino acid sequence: CASRASGSSYNEQFF.

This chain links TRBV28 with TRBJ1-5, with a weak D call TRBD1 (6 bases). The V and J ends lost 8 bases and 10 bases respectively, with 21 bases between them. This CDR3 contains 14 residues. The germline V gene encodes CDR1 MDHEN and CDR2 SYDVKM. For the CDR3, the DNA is TGTGCCAGCCGTGCCTCCGGGGACATCAACCCCCAGCATTTT. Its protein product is CASRASGDINPQHF. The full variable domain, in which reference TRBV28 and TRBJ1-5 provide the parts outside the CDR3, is DVKVTQSSRYLVKRTGEKVFLECVQDMDHENMFWYRQDPGLGLRLIYFSYDVKMKEKGDIPEGYSVSREKKERFSLILESASTNQTSMYLCASRASGDINPQHFGDGTRLSIL.

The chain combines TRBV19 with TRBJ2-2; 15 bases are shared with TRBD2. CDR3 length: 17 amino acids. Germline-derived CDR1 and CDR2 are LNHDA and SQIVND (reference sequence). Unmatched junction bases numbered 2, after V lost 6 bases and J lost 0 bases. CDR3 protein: CASRGLAGGTNTGELFF. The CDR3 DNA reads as TGTGCCAGTAGAGGACTAGCGGGGGGGACGAACACCGGGGAGCTGTTTTTT. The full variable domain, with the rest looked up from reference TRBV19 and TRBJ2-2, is DGGITQSPKYLFRKEGQNVTLSCEQNLNHDAMYWYRQDPGQGLRLIYYSQIVNDFQKGDIAEGYSVSREKKESFPLTVTSAQKNPTAFYLCASRGLAGGTNTGELFFGEGSRLTVL.

CDR3 nucleotides: TGTGCCAGCTCACCACCGTCCTCGGGGTTAGAGACCCAGTACTTC. This encodes CASSPPSSGLETQYF. The chain combines TRBV18 with TRBJ2-5, with a possible D match to TRBD2 (5 bases). The CDR3 is made up of 15 amino acids. The V end lost 0 bases, the J end lost 4 bases, and 12 bases lay between the germline ends. From germline, CDR1 is KGHSH and CDR2 LQKENI.

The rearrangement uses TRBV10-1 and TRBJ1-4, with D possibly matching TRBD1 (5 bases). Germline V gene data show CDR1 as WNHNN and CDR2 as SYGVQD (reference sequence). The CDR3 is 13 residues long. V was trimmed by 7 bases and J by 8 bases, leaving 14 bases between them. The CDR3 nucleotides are TGCGCCAGCAATAGCGGACGGGGGGAAAAACTGTTTTTT. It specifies CASNSGRGEKLFF.

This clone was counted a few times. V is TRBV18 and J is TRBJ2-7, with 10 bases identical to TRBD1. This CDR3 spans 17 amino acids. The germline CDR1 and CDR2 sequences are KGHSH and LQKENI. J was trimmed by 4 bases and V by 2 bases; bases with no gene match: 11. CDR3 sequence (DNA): TGTGCCAGCTCACCAACCGGGACAGGGGTTAATGGTTACGAGCAGTACTTC. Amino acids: CASSPTGTGVNGYEQYF.

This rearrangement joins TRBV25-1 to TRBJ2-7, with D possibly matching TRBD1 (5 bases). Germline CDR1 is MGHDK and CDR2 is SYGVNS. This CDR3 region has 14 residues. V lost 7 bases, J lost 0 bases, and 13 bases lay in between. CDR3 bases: TGTGCCAGCACCCCGACCGACAGCTCCTACGAGCAGTACTTC. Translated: CASTPTDSSYEQYF.

Here the CDR3 reads CASSLAGYGQFF. CDR3 coding DNA: TGTGCCAGCAGCTTGGCGGGGTACGGGCAGTTCTTC. This chain joins TRBV5-4 and TRBJ2-1; a weak D match, TRBD2 (5 bases). The CDR3 sequence is 12 residues long. Germline-derived CDR1 and CDR2 are SGHNT and YYREEE (reference sequence). Trimming left V 0 bases short and J 12 bases short, with 10 bases between. The full variable domain, with the rest looked up from reference TRBV5-4 and TRBJ2-1, is ETGVTQSPTHLIKTRGQQVTLRCSSQSGHNTVSWYQQALGQGPQFIFQYYREEENGRGNFPPRFSGLQFPNYSSELNVNALELDDSALYLCASSLAGYGQFFGPGTRLTVL.

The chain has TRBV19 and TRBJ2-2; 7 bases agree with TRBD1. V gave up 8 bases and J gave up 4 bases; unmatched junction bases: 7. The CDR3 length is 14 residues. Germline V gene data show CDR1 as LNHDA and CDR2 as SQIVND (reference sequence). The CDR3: CASGGQALTGELFF. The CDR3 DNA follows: TGTGCCAGTGGCGGACAGGCTCTCACCGGGGAGCTGTTTTTT. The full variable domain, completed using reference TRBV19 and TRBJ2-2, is DGGITQSPKYLFRKEGQNVTLSCEQNLNHDAMYWYRQDPGQGLRLIYYSQIVNDFQKGDIAEGYSVSREKKESFPLTVTSAQKNPTAFYLCASGGQALTGELFFGEGSRLTVL.

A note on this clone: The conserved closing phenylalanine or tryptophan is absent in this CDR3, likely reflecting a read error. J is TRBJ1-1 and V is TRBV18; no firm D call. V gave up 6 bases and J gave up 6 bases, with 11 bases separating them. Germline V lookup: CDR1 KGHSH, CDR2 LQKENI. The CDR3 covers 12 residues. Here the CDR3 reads CASSGVGAEAFL. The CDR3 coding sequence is TGTGCCAGCTCTGGAGTTGGAGCTGAAGCTTTCCTT.

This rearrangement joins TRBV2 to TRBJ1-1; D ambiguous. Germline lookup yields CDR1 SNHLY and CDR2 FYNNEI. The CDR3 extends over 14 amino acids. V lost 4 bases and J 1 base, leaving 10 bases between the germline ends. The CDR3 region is CASSGNRGNTEAFF. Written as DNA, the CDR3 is TGTGCCAGCAGTGGTAATCGGGGGAACACTGAAGCTTTCTTT.

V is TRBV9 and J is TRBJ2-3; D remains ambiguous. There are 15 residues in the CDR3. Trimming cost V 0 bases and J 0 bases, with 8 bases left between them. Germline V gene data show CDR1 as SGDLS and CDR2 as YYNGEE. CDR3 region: CASSVGASSTDTQYF. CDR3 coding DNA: TGTGCCAGCAGCGTAGGGGCTTCTAGCACAGATACGCAGTATTTT. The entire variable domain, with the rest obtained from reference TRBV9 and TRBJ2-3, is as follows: DSGVTQTPKHLITATGQRVTLRCSPRSGDLSVYWYQQSLDQGLQFLIQYYNGEERAKGNILERFSAQQFPDLHSELNLSSLELGDSALYFCASSVGASSTDTQYFGPGTRLTVL.

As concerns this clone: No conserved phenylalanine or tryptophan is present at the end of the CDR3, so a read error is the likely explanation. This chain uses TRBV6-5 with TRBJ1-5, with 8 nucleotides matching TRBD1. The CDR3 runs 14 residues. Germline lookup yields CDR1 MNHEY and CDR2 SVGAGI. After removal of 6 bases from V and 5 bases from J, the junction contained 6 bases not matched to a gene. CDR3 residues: CASRGQGGYQPQHV. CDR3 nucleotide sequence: TGTGCCAGCAGAGGACAGGGAGGTTATCAGCCCCAGCATGTT.

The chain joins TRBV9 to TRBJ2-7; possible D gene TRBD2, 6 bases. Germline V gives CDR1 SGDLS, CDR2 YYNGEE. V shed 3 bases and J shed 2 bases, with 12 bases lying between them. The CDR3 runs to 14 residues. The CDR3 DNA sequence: TGTGCCAGCAGCGCCTCACGGGGGACCTACGAGCAGTACTTC. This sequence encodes CASSASRGTYEQYF.